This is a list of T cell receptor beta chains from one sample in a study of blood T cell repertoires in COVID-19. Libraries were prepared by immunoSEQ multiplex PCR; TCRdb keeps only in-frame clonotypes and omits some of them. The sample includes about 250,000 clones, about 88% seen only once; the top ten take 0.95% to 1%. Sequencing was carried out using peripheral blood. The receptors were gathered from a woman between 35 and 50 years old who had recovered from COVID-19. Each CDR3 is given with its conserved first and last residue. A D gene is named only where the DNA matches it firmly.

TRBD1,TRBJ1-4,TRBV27,CASTRAGGEKLFF
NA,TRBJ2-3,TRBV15,CATSRDRTGTDTQYF
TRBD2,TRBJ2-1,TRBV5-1,CASSSAGLAGGHEQFF
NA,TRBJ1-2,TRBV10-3,CAISEVQGLYGYTF
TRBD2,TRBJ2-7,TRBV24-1,CATSGSSGRYEQYF
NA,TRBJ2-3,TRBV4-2,CASSQDAGGTPSPGTQYF
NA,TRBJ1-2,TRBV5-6,CASSPGGAPPNYGYTF
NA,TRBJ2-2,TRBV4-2,CASSPPGGSRRLFF
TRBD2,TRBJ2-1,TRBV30,CAHGRGGSLYEQFF
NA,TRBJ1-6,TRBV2,CASRETLGSPLHF
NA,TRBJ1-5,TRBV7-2,CASSPPGGSRFPQHF
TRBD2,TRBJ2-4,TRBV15,CATSTRLGGVAKNIQYF
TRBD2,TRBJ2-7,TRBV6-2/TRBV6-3,CASSQSVPGLAGTYEQYF
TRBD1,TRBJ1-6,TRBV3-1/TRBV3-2,CASSQEGRGDSPLHF
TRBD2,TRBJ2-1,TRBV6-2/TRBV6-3,CASSPRGGTTLYNEQFF
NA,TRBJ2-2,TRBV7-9,CASSLVTVGLERELFF
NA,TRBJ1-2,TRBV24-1,CATSRGRSYGYTF
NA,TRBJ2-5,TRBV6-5,CATRPLGGPETQYF
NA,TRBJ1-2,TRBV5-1,CASSPGAGRWGYTF
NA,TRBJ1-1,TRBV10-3,CAIGSSGGNTEAFF
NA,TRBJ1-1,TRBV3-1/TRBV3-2,CASSQEESGTEAFF
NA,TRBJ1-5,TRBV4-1,CASSHPELNQPQHF
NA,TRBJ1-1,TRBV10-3,CAISEWAFTEAFF
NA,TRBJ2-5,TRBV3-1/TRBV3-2,CASSQDPVDQETQYF
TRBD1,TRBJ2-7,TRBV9,CASSVGGGPTSEQYF
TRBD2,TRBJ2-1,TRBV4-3,CASSQDSGSPHNEQFF
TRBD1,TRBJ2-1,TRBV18,CASSPRQGQSNEQFF
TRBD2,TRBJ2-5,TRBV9,CASGAGLAAQETQYF
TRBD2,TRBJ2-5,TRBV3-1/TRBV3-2,CASSQGLAEETQYF
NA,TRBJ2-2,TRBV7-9,CASSPRGAKNTGELFF
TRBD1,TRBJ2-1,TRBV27,CASSLGWSGQYNEQFF
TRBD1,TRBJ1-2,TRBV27,CASSLWAGTGGAEGGYTF
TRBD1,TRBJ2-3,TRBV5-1,CASSATPGTGDWGTDTQYF
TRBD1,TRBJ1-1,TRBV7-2,CASSIRTGRNTEAFF